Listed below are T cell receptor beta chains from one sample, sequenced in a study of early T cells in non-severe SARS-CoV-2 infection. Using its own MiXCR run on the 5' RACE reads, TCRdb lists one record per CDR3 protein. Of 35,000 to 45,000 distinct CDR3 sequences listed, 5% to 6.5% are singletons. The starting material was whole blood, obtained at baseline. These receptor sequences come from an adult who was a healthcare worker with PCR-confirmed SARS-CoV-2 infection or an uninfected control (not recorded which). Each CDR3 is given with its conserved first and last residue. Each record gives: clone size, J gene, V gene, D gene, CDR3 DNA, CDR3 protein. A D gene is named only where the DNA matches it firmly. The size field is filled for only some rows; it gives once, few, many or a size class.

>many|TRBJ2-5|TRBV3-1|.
TGTGCCAGCAGCTCGGAGGGATACGATCAAGAGACCCAGTACTTC
CASSSEGYDQETQYF
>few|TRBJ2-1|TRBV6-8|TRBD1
TGTGCCAGCAGTTACTCCGTATTCAGGGGACAGGGGGCTAGCGGGTCCTACAATGAGCAGTTCTTC
CASSYSVFRGQGASGSYNEQFF
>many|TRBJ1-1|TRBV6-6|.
TGTGCCAGCAGTTCCGTCCACGGGGGCACTGAAGCTTTCTTT
CASSSVHGGTEAFF
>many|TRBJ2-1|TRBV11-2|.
TGTGCCAGCACCCGTTTGGGTCCCAGCTCCTACAATGAGCAGTTCTTC
CASTRLGPSSYNEQFF
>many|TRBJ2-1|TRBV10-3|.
TGTGCCATCAGTGAGTCGAATCGGGAGATCAATGAGCAGTTCTTC
CAISESNREINEQFF
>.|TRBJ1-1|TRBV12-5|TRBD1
TGTGCTAGTGGGAAACAGGGGGCATGGAACACTGAAGCTTTCTTT
CASGKQGAWNTEAFF
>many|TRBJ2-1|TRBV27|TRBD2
TGTGCCAGCAGTCCGACTAGCGGGAGCCTAACGAGCATCGATGAGCAGTTCTTC
CASSPTSGSLTSIDEQFF
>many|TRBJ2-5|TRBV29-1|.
TGCAGCGTCCCAGCCCCCAGGGGGGCCCAGGAGACCCAGTACTTC
CSVPAPRGAQETQYF
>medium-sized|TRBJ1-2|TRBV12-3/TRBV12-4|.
TGTGCCAGCACCGGAGAGGTTTGGTATGGCTACACCTTC
CASTGEVWYGYTF
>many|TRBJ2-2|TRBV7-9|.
TGTGCCAGCAGCTCCCAGGAGCTGTTTTTT
CASSSQELFF
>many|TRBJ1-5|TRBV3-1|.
TGTGCCAGCAGCCCCGGGCAGGGCGATGGGCGCAATCAGCCCCAGCATTTT
CASSPGQGDGRNQPQHF
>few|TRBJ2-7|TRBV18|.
TGTGCCAGCTCTCCGAGGGGGACTACCGGGAACGAGCAGTACTTC
CASSPRGTTGNEQYF
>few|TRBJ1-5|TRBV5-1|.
TGCGCCAGCAGCTTGAGCGGGGGTCAGCCCCAGCATTTT
CASSLSGGQPQHF
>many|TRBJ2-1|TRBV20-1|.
TGCAGTGCCCACACGGGGGGCGCCCACAATGAGCAGTTCTTC
CSAHTGGAHNEQFF
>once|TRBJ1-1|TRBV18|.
TGTGCCAGCTCACCAGGCTTCGAAGCTTTCTTT
CASSPGFEAFF
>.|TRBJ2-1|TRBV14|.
TGTGCCAGCAGCCAAGTGGGTGAGCAGTTCTTC
CASSQVGEQFF
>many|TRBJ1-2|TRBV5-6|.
TGTGCCAGCACCCCTTGGTTGCTGCCTGGAGGCTACACCTTC
CASTPWLLPGGYTF
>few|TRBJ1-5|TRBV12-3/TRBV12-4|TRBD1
TGTGCCAGCAGAACTGGGACAGGGAATCAGCCCCAGCATTTT
CASRTGTGNQPQHF
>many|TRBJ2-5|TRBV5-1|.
TGCGCCAGCAGCTTAGCTGGGGGCGGGGAGACCCAGTACTTC
CASSLAGGGETQYF
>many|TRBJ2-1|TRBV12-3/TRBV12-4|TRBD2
TGTGCCAGCAGTTTTGGCGGGAGGGCCATTCATGAGCAGTTCTTC
CASSFGGRAIHEQFF
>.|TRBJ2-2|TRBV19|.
TGTGCCAGTACCGCGACACTTTCAGTAACCGGGGAGCTGTTTTTT
CASTATLSVTGELFF
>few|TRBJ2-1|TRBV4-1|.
TGCGCCAGCAGCCAAGCGGACAATGGGTATGAGCAGTTCTTC
CASSQADNGYEQFF
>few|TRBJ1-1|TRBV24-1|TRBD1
TGTGCCACCAGTGATGACAGGGGACCTGAAGCTTTCTTT
CATSDDRGPEAFF
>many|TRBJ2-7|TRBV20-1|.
TGCAGTGCTAGGGGACATTCCTACGAGCAGTACTTC
CSARGHSYEQYF
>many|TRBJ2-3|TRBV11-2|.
TGTGCCAGCAGCTTACACGTTCCGGGCCCCGGAGATACGCAGTATTTT
CASSLHVPGPGDTQYF
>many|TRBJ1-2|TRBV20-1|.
TGCAGTGCTAGAGATCCTGCAGGGAAGGGCTATGGCTACACCTTC
CSARDPAGKGYGYTF
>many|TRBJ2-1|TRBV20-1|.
TGCAGTGCGTTAAGTCTCGCGCTTAGCTCCTACAATGAGCAGTTCTTC
CSALSLALSSYNEQFF
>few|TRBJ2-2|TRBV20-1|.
TGCAGTGCTAGGGAAGACAGCACCGGGGAGCTGTTTTTT
CSAREDSTGELFF
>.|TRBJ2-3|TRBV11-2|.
TGTGCCAGCAGCTCCGGGACGAAGTTCACAGATACGCAGTATTTT
CASSSGTKFTDTQYF
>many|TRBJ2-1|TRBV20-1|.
TGCAGTGCGCCGGGGCCCGCTAACTTTGAGCAGTTCTTC
CSAPGPANFEQFF
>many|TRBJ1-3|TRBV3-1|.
TGTGCCAGCAGCCGCGGTGGCAGAGGTGGAAACACCATATATTTT
CASSRGGRGGNTIYF
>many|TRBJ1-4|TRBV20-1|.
TGCAGTGCTAGCCTACACCTCCTTAATGAAAAACTGTTTTTT
CSASLHLLNEKLFF
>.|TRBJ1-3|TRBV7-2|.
TGTGCCAGCAAAATACGAAACTCTGGAAACACCATATATTTT
CASKIRNSGNTIYF
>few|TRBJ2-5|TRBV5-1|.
TGCGCCAGCAGCTCCGCGGGAGAGACCCAGTACTTC
CASSSAGETQYF
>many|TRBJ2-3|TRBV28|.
TGTGCCAGCAGTCCTCACCCGGTGGGAGTTAGCACAGATACGCAGTATTTT
CASSPHPVGVSTDTQYF
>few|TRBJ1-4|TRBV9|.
TGTGCCAGCAGCTCAGTAGGGGAGGGTAATGAAAAACTGTTTTTT
CASSSVGEGNEKLFF
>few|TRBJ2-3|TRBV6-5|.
TGTGCCAGCAGTTACTCGCTCGGCAGCGCTAGCACAGATACGCAGTATTTT
CASSYSLGSASTDTQYF
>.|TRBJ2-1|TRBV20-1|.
TGCAGTGCTAGAGTTCCATATACGGATGAGCAGTTCTTC
CSARVPYTDEQFF
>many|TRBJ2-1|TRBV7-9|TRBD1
TGTGCCAGCAGCCCGGGACAGGGGGCTATGGATGAGCAGTTCTTC
CASSPGQGAMDEQFF
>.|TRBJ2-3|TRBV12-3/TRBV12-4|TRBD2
TGTGCCAGCAGTTTATGGCTAGCGGGAGGGCCAACAGATACGCAGTATTTT
CASSLWLAGGPTDTQYF
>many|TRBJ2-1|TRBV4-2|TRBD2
TGTGCCAGCAGCCAAGATTCCGGGACTAGCGCTATCTCCTACAATGAGCAGTTCTTC
CASSQDSGTSAISYNEQFF
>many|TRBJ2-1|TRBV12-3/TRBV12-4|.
TGTGCCAGCAGGCCCGGACTATCCCCGACGGATGAGCAGTTCTTC
CASRPGLSPTDEQFF
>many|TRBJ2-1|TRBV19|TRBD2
TGTGCCAGTAGTTGGCGGGAGTACAATGAGCAGTTCTTC
CASSWREYNEQFF
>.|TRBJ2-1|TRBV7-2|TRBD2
TGTGCCAGCAGCTTTGGGGGGGAGTCTGGTGAGCAGTTCTTC
CASSFGGESGEQFF
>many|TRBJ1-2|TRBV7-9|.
TGTGCCAGCAGCCTTACAGGACGCGGCTATGGCTACACCTTC
CASSLTGRGYGYTF
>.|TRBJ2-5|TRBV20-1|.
TGCAGTGCTAGAATTGGAGAGACCCAGTACTTC
CSARIGETQYF
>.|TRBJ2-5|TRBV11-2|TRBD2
TGTGCCAGCAGCCCGAAAGCGGGGGGTAAGGAGACCCAGTACTTC
CASSPKAGGKETQYF
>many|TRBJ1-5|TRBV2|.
TGTGCCAGCAGGGAGGGAAGGGATCCGCAGCCCCAGCATTTT
CASREGRDPQPQHF
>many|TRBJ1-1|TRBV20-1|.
TGCAGTGCTAGAGTTGAAGGGTTGGCCACTGAAGTTTTCTTT
CSARVEGLATEVFF
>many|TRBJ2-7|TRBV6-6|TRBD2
TGTGCCAGCAGTTTTGGGACCGGGACTAGCGGGAGCGAGCAGTACTTC
CASSFGTGTSGSEQYF
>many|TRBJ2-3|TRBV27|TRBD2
TGTGCCAGCAGTTTAGGGTGGTCAGCGGGGGATCCTAGCACAGATACGCAGTATTTT
CASSLGWSAGDPSTDTQYF
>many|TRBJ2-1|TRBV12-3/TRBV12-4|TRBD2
TGTGCCAGCACCCGAAGCCGAGCGGGACCGGCCTACAATGAGCAGTTCTTC
CASTRSRAGPAYNEQFF
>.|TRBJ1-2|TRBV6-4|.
TGTGCCAGCCATGACCCGCTCCGGGGCTACACCTTC
CASHDPLRGYTF
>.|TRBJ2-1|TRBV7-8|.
TGTGCCAGCAGCCCGCCTGGGGTGATCTACAATGAGCAGTTCTTC
CASSPPGVIYNEQFF
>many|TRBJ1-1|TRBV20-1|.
TGCAGTGCTAGACCAAGGTTGTGGGTGAACACTGAAGCTTTCTTT
CSARPRLWVNTEAFF
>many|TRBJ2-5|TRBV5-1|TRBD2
TGCGCCAGCAGCTTGGTACTAGCGGGACCCCAAGAGACCCAGTACTTC
CASSLVLAGPQETQYF
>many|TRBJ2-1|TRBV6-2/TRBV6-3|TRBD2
TGTGCCAACCTCAGGGGGAAGGGTATGGGACTAGCGGGAGTAAATGAGCAGTTCTTC
CANLRGKGMGLAGVNEQFF
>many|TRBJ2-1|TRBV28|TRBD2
TGTGCCAGCAGTCAGCTAGCGGGTTACAATGAGCAGTTCTTC
CASSQLAGYNEQFF